The next 22 T cell receptor beta chains were all read from a single sample in a study of memory CD4+ T cells and cytomegalovirus serostatus. TCRdb's table, derived via immunoSEQ multiplex PCR, lists solely in-frame clones and lacks some. The data show 45,000 to 65,000 clones, 75% to 85% seen once. The sort gate was single viable CD3+CD4+CD8-CD45RO+ cells for memory CD4+ T cells. The specimen sequenced was memory CD4+ T cells from blood. All receptors derive from an adult in good health and CMV-seronegative.

The chain recombines TRBV5-4 with TRBJ1-2, with D possibly matching TRBD1 (6 bases). This CDR3 contains 13 residues. Trimming shortened V by 0 bases and J by 5 bases, and 8 bases separated the two germline ends. The germline V gene has CDR1 SGHNT and CDR2 YYREEE (reference sequence). CDR3 in DNA: TGTGCCAGCAGCTTGGCGACAGGATATGGCTACACCTTC. Its protein product is CASSLATGYGYTF.

The V and J genes are TRBV2 and TRBJ1-5; 7 bases map to TRBD1. The CDR3 length is 15 residues. Unmatched junction bases numbered 5, after V lost 6 bases and J lost 0 bases. Germline CDR1 and CDR2: SNHLY and FYNNEI. CDR3 protein: CASRGGQNSNQPQHF. CDR3 sequence (DNA): TGTGCCAGCAGGGGGGGACAGAATAGCAATCAGCCCCAGCATTTT.

The table lists this clone with a few counts. The chain combines TRBV7-2 with TRBJ2-3, with 11 bases matching TRBD2. The CDR3 is 15 amino acids. With V trimmed by 3 bases and J by 5 bases, 4 bases remained unmatched. The germline CDR1 and CDR2 sequences are SGHTA and FQGNSA. The CDR3 spells CASSFSGGAGDTQYF. The CDR3 region has the DNA TGTGCCAGCAGCTTTAGCGGGGGGGCAGGAGATACGCAGTATTTT.

In this sample, this clone turned up a few times. The chain couples TRBV27 to TRBJ2-2, with D perhaps TRBD1 or TRBD2 (5 bases each). Germline V lookup: CDR1 MNHEY, CDR2 SMNVEV (reference sequence). Trimming pared 6 bases from V and 10 bases from J, leaving 24 bases between. The CDR3 spans 16 residues. This CDR3 reads CASRDFGTAPSLELFF. The CDR3, as DNA: TGTGCCAGCAGAGACTTTGGGACCGCGCCTTCGTTGGAGCTGTTTTTT.

This clone qualifies as medium-sized. This chain connects TRBV6-6 to TRBJ1-2; 7 positions match TRBD1. Germline lookup yields CDR1 MNHNY and CDR2 SVGAGI (reference sequence). With V trimmed by 5 bases and J by 0 bases, 9 bases remained unmatched. CDR3 length: 16 residues. The DNA for the CDR3 is TGTGCCAGCAGTGTCCCGTGGGGACAGCCTAACTATGGCTACACCTTC. Translation: CASSVPWGQPNYGYTF.

This chain joins TRBV18 and TRBJ2-3; D is ambiguous. The CDR3 covers 12 residues. V gave up 7 bases and J gave up 2 bases, with 7 bases separating them. Germline CDR1 reads KGHSH; CDR2 reads LQKENI. The CDR3 DNA reads TGTGCCAGCTGGCGGAACACAGATACGCAGTATTTT. This translates into CASWRNTDTQYF.

CDR3 nucleotides: TGTGCCAGCAGCCCCTCTTGGGCAGACCAGATGAACACTGAAGCTTTCTTT. Translating gives CASSPSWADQMNTEAFF. The rearrangement uses TRBV7-8 and TRBJ1-1; D gene unclear. The V end was cut by 5 bases, the J end by 0 bases, with 19 bases between. There are 17 residues in the CDR3. Germline CDR1 reads SGHVS; CDR2 reads FQNEAQ.

V and J are TRBV28 and TRBJ1-1; 10 bases are a match to TRBD1. This CDR3 is 15 amino acids long. CDR1 is MDHEN, CDR2 SYDVKM, per germline. Losses at the gene ends were 7 bases for V and 6 bases for J; bases not matched to a gene: 11. The CDR3 here is CASMVLRTGGAEAFF. CDR3 bases: TGTGCCAGCATGGTTTTGAGGACAGGGGGGGCTGAAGCTTTCTTT.

This clone came up a few times. V usage is TRBV12-5 and J usage is TRBJ1-2, with TRBD1 identical over 7 bases. The CDR3 extends over 17 amino acids. V lost 7 bases, J lost 3 bases, and 17 bases stayed unmatched. Germline CDR1 reads LGHNT; CDR2 reads FRNRAP. The CDR3 here is CASAPDRASLPYYGYTF. The CDR3 DNA reads as TGTGCTAGTGCCCCCGACAGGGCCTCTTTACCGTACTATGGCTACACCTTC.

The rearrangement joins TRBV25-1 to TRBJ2-1; the match to TRBD1 covers 9 bases. Germline V gives CDR1 MGHDK, CDR2 SYGVNS. Germline trimming cut 4 bases from V and 10 bases from J; bases unmatched to any gene: 17. The CDR3 sequence is 17 residues long. The DNA for the CDR3 is TGTGCCAGCAGTGGGACGAGGGGGACAGGGCTTCAATCCGAGCAGTTCTTC. As protein: CASSGTRGTGLQSEQFF.

The chain combines TRBV5-1 with TRBJ2-2; 7 positions match TRBD1. The CDR3 runs 15 residues. V trimming: 5 bases; J trimming: 0 bases; junction bases outside the gene matches: 4. Germline values: CDR1 SGHRS, CDR2 YFSETQ. The CDR3 loop is CASRRDSANTGELFF. CDR3 sequence (DNA): TGCGCCAGCAGGAGGGACAGCGCGAACACCGGGGAGCTGTTTTTT.

The V call is TRBV30, the J call TRBJ2-7, with D perhaps TRBD2 (6 bases). The CDR3 loop spans 13 amino acids. Germline lookup yields CDR1 GTSNPN and CDR2 SVGIG (reference sequence). The V end was cut by 1 base, the J end by 2 bases, with 9 bases between. This chain's CDR3 is CAWSDGSTYEQYF. For the CDR3, the DNA is TGTGCCTGGAGTGACGGGAGCACCTACGAGCAGTACTTC.

As regards this clone: Other DNA sequences of this sample code for an identical CDR3. V is TRBV9 and J is TRBJ1-1; D remains ambiguous. The CDR3 is 13 amino acids. Per the germline V gene, CDR1 is SGDLS and CDR2 is YYNGEE. The V end was cut by 2 bases, the J end by 0 bases, with 5 bases between. The CDR3 loop reads CASSVGMNTEAFF. DNA for the CDR3: TGTGCCAGCAGCGTTGGGATGAACACTGAAGCTTTCTTT.

The V gene is TRBV21-1, the J gene TRBJ2-1; the table's D call, TRBD1, has no DNA check behind it. TRBV21-1 constitutes a pseudogene. This CDR3 spans 17 amino acids. DNA for the CDR3: TGTGCCAGCACCACAAGAAAGGTCCAGGGGGATCGGAATGAGCAGTTCTTC. It translates to CASTTRKVQGDRNEQFF.

J is TRBJ2-3 and V is TRBV30; D is uncertain. This CDR3 has 14 amino acids. V was shortened by 4 bases and J by 0 bases, with 11 bases between the two germline ends. Germline assignment: CDR1 GTSNPN and CDR2 SVGIG (reference sequence). The CDR3 reads CAWIQYRSTDTQYF. The DNA for the CDR3 is TGTGCCTGGATACAGTATCGAAGCACAGATACGCAGTATTTT. Filled out from reference TRBV30 and TRBJ2-3, the complete variable domain reads SQTIHQWPATLVQPVGSPLSLECTVEGTSNPNLYWYRQAAGRGLQLLFYSVGIGQISSEVPQNLSASRPQDRQFILSSKKLLLSDSGFYLCAWIQYRSTDTQYFGPGTRLTVL.

This chain joins TRBV5-4 and TRBJ1-2; 9 bases map to TRBD1. CDR1 is SGHNT and CDR2 is YYREEE in the germline V gene (reference sequence). Unmatched junction bases numbered 10, after V lost 2 bases and J lost 5 bases. The CDR3 spans 16 residues. The CDR3 is CASSFPGTGSGYGYTF. In DNA form, the CDR3 reads TGTGCCAGCAGCTTCCCGGGGACAGGGTCAGGGTATGGCTACACCTTC.

This chain links TRBV11-2 with TRBJ2-7; D gene unclear. Germline loops: CDR1 SGHAT, CDR2 FQNNGV. Trimming took 0 bases from V and 3 from J, leaving 12 bases between them. CDR3 size: 15 residues. The CDR3 sequence: CASSLDQHSRYEQYF. Written as DNA, the CDR3 is TGTGCCAGCAGCTTAGATCAGCACAGCCGCTACGAGCAGTACTTC.

This clone has just a few counts. The V call is TRBV11-2, the J call TRBJ1-2; no definite D call. The germline V gene has CDR1 SGHAT and CDR2 FQNNGV. This CDR3 comprises 15 residues. V was pared by 5 bases and J by 2 bases, with 15 bases between. CDR3 nucleotides: TGTGCCAGCAGCCCCCTAGGACGGTTCAACTATGGCTACACCTTC. This gives the protein CASSPLGRFNYGYTF.

This clone was counted between two and nine times. The V and J genes are TRBV4-2 and TRBJ1-2; 11 nucleotides match TRBD1. There are 13 residues in the CDR3. Germline V gives CDR1 LGHNA, CDR2 YNFKEQ. V lost 4 bases, J lost 8 bases, and 3 bases stayed unmatched. CDR3 coding DNA: TGTGCCAGCAGCCTGGGACAGGGGGACGGCTACACCTTC. Residues: CASSLGQGDGYTF.

The chain employs TRBV19 and TRBJ2-1; 16 bases line up with TRBD2. Germline V CDR1 and CDR2: LNHDA, SQIVND (reference sequence). The junction had 10 bases not matched to a gene; V was cut back by 5 bases and J by 9 bases. There are 17 residues in the CDR3. The CDR3 sequence: CASSRPGTSGGASEQFF. For the CDR3, the DNA is TGTGCCAGTAGTCGCCCCGGGACTAGCGGGGGGGCTAGTGAGCAGTTCTTC. Looking up the rest from reference TRBV19 and TRBJ2-1 gives the full variable domain: DGGITQSPKYLFRKEGQNVTLSCEQNLNHDAMYWYRQDPGQGLRLIYYSQIVNDFQKGDIAEGYSVSREKKESFPLTVTSAQKNPTAFYLCASSRPGTSGGASEQFFGPGTRLTVL.

This chain uses TRBV7-9 with TRBJ2-1, with 7 bases fitting TRBD1. With V trimmed by 2 bases and J by 5 bases, 6 bases remained unmatched. The CDR3 has 15 residues. Germline V gene sequence: CDR1 SEHNR, CDR2 FQNEAQ (reference sequence). CDR3 amino acids: CASSLQGDTHNEQFF. For the CDR3, the DNA is TGTGCCAGCAGCTTACAGGGGGACACCCACAATGAGCAGTTCTTC.

The chain employs TRBV9 and TRBJ2-7; 8 nucleotides line up with TRBD1. The V gene's germline CDR1 is SGDLS and CDR2 YYNGEE. This CDR3 region has 15 residues. After removal of 4 bases from V and 2 bases from J, the junction contained 8 bases not matched to a gene. CDR3 sequence (DNA): TGTGCCAGCAGCCTACGGGACAGGTCCCCCTACGAGCAGTACTTC. As protein: CASSLRDRSPYEQYF.